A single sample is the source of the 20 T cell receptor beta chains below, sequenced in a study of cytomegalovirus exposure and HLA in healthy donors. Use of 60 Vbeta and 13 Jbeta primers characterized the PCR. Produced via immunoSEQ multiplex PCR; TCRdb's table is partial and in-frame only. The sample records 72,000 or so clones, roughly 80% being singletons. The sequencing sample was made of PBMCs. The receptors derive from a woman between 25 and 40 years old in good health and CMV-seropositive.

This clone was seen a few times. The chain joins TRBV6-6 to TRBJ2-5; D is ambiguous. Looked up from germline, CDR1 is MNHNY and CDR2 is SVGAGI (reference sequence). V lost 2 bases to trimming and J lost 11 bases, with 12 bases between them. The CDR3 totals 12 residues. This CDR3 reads CASSYLSREQYF. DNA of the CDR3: TGTGCCAGCAGTTACCTATCTAGAGAGCAGTACTTC.

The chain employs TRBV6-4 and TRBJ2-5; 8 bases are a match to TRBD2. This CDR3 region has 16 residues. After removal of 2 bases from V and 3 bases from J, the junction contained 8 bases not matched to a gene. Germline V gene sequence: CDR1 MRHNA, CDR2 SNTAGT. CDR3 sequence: CASSDDREGPKETQYF. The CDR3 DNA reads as TGTGCCAGCAGTGACGACCGGGAGGGCCCCAAAGAGACCCAGTACTTC.

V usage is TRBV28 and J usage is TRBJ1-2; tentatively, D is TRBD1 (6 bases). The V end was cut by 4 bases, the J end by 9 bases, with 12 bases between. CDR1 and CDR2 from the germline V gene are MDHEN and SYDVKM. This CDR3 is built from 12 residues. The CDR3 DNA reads TGTGCCAGCAGTTCAGGACAGCAGCGCTACACCTTC. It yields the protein CASSSGQQRYTF.

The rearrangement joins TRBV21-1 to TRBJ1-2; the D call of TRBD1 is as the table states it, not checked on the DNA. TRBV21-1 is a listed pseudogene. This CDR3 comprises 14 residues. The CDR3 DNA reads TGTGCCAGCCTGACAGGGGCGGTTGGCTATGGCTACACCTTC. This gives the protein CASLTGAVGYGYTF.

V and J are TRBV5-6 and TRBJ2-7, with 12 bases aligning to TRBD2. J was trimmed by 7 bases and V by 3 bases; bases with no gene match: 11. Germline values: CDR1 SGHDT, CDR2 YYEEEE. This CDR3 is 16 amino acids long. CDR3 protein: CASSYFRLAGAREQYF. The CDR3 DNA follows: TGTGCCAGCAGCTACTTTCGACTAGCGGGAGCTCGGGAGCAGTACTTC.

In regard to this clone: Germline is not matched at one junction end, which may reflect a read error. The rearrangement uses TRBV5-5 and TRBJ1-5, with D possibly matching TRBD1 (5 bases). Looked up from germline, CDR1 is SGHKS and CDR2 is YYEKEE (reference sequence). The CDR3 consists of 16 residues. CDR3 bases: TGTGCCAGCAGCTTGGGGGTGGGAGGGGTCAATCAGGCCCAGCATTTT. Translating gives CASSLGVGGVNQAQHF.

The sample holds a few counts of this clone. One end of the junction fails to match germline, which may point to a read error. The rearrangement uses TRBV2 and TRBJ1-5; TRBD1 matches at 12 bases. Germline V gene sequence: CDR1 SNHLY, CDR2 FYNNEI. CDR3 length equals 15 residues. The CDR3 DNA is TGTGCCAGCAGTGTCGGGACAGGGGGCAAACAGCCCCAGCATTTT. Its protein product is CASSVGTGGKQPQHF.

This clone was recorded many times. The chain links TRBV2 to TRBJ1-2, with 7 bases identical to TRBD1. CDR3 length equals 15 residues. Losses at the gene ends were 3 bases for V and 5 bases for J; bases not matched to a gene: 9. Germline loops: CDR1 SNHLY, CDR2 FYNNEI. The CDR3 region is CASSEGAGTAYGYTF. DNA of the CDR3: TGTGCCAGCAGTGAGGGAGCCGGGACAGCTTATGGCTACACCTTC.

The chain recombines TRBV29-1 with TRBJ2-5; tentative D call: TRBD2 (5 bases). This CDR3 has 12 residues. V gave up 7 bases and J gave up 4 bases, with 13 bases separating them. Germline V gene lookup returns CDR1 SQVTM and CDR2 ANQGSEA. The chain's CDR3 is CSAEGGGETQYF. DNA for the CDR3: TGCAGCGCCGAGGGTGGCGGAGAGACCCAGTACTTC.

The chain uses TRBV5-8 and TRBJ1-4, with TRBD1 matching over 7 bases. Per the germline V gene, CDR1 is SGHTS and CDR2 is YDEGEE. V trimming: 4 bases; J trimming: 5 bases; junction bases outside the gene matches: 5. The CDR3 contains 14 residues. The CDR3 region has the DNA TGTGCCAGCAGCACGGGACAGCAGAATGAAAAACTGTTTTTT. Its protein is CASSTGQQNEKLFF.

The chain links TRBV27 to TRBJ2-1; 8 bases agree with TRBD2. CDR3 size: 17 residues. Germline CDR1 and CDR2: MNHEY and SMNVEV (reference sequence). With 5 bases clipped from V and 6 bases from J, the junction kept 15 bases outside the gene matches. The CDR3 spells CASSPGLKAGARNEQFF. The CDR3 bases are TGTGCCAGCAGTCCGGGACTAAAAGCGGGGGCTCGCAATGAGCAGTTCTTC.

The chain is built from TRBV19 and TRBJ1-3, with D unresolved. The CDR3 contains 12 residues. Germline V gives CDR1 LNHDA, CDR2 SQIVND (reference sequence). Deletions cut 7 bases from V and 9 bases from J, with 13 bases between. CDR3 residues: CASKQLRGTIYF. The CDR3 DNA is TGTGCCAGTAAACAGCTCCGGGGCACCATATATTTT.

The DNA for the CDR3 is TGTGCCAGTAGTACGGGACTAGCGGACAATGAGCAGTTCTTC. Its protein is CASSTGLADNEQFF. The chain employs TRBV19 and TRBJ2-1, with 11 bases matching TRBD2. The germline V gene encodes CDR1 LNHDA and CDR2 SQIVND (reference sequence). The CDR3 is 14 amino acids. V shed 4 bases, J shed 5 bases, and the junction held 1 base outside the gene matches. The full variable domain, its missing parts supplied by reference TRBV19 and TRBJ2-1, is DGGITQSPKYLFRKEGQNVTLSCEQNLNHDAMYWYRQDPGQGLRLIYYSQIVNDFQKGDIAEGYSVSREKKESFPLTVTSAQKNPTAFYLCASSTGLADNEQFFGPGTRLTVL.

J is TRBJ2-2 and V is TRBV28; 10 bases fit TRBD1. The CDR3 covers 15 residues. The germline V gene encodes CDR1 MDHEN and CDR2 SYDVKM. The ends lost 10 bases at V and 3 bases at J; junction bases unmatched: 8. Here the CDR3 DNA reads TGTGCCACCAAGACCGGGACAGGGGACACCGGGGAGCTGTTTTTT. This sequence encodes CATKTGTGDTGELFF.

The CDR3 loop is CASSLEGELHSYNSPLHF. The CDR3 nucleotides read TGTGCCAGCAGTTTAGAGGGCGAGCTCCACTCCTATAATTCACCCCTCCACTTT. The V gene is TRBV28, the J gene TRBJ1-6; D remains unclear. CDR1 MDHEN and CDR2 SYDVKM come from the germline V gene. The germline V and J ends were trimmed by 2 bases and 0 bases, with 14 bases remaining between them. This CDR3 spans 18 amino acids.

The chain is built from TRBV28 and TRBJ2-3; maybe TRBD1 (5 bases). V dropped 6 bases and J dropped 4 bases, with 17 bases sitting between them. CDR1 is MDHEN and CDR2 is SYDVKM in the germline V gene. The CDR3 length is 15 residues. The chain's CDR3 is CASRRQLFSPDTQYF. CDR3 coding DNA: TGTGCCAGCAGGCGACAGTTGTTCAGCCCAGATACGCAGTATTTT.

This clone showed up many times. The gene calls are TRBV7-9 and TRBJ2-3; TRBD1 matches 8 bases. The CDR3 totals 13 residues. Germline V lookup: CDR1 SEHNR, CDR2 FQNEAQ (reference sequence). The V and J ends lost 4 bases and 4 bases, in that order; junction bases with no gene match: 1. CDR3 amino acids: CASSSRGPDTQYF. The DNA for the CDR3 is TGTGCCAGCAGCTCCAGGGGGCCAGATACGCAGTATTTT.

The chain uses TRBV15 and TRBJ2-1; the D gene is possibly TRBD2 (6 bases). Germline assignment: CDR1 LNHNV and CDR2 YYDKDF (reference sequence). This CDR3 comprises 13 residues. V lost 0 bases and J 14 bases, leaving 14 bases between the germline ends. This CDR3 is CATSRDRGGKEFF. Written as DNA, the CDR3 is TGTGCCACCAGCAGAGATCGGGGCGGGAAGGAGTTCTTC.

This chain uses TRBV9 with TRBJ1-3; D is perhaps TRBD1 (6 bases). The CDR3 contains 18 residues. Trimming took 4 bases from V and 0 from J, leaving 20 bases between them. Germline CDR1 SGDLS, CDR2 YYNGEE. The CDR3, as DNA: TGTGCCAGCAGCCCCTACACCGGGACACTTAGCTCTGGAAACACCATATATTTT. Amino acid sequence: CASSPYTGTLSSGNTIYF.

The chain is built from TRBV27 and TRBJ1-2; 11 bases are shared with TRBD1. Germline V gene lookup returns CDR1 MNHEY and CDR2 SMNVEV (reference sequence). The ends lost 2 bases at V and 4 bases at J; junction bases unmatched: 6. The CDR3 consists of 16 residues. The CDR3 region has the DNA TGTGCCAGCAGTTTAGCCGGACAGGGGGCCGGCTATGGCTACACCTTC. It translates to CASSLAGQGAGYGYTF.